This T cell receptor (beta chain) is from a study of blood T cell repertoires in COVID-19. Background on the study: COVID-19 samples collected from the United States, Italy and Spain covered acute and convalescent phases.

Enrolment of Seattle patients took place during active infection, and they were followed longitudinally. TCRdb's copy holds only in-frame clones and misses some; the assay was immunoSEQ multiplex PCR. This sample yields some 200,000 clones, of which under 90% are seen a single time; roughly 7.8% belongs to the top ten. Germline values: CDR1 SGHTA, CDR2 FQGNSA. Germline trimming cut 6 bases from V and 8 bases from J; bases unmatched to any gene: 4. The CDR3 contains 14 residues. The clonotype was recovered from a woman older than 75 with COVID-19, enrolled during active disease. The chain employs TRBV7-2 and TRBJ2-1, with TRBD2 identical over 13 bases. The sample taken for sequencing was peripheral blood. CDR3 region: CASRLAGGPDEQFF. The DNA for the CDR3 is TGTGCCAGCAGACTAGCGGGGGGGCCAGATGAGCAGTTCTTC. The whole variable domain, remainder taken from reference TRBV7-2 and TRBJ2-1, is GAGVSQSPSNKVTEKGKDVELRCDPISGHTALYWYRQSLGQGLEFLIYFQGNSAPDKSGLPSDRFSAERTGGSVSTLTIQRTQQEDSAVYLCASRLAGGPDEQFFGPGTRLTVL.